Below, one T cell receptor beta chain is given with its context. The CDR3 runs to 16 residues. Trimming at V came to 6 bases and at J to 1 base, leaving 8 bases not matched to a gene. Germline lookup yields CDR1 DFQATT and CDR2 SNEGSKA (reference sequence). TCRdb used MiXCR to call clones anew from the PCR reads. Of roughly 71,000 clones listed, more than 15% are singletons. This record comes from a study of metastatic and nonmetastatic thyroid tumors. Study in general: Repertoire data that came from the blood and tumor or nodule tissue of malignant and benign thyroid patients were compared.

Thyroid surgery took place with no prior treatment in any patient. The chain links TRBV20-1 to TRBJ2-2, with 10 bases aligning to TRBD2. The source material was blood. This clonotype originated in a female donor with papillary thyroid cancer or a benign thyroid nodule (not recorded which). Some clones in this sample may be carry-over from other donors' samples. The CDR3 region is CSAIRTSGGNTGELFF. DNA of the CDR3: TGCAGTGCAATCCGGACTAGCGGAGGGAACACCGGGGAGCTGTTTTTT.